The clone carrying this T cell receptor (beta chain) was seen ten or more times. What it binds is unknown. Germline-derived CDR1 and CDR2 are SGHTA and FQGNSA. This CDR3 has 16 amino acids. V lost 0 bases and J lost 1, with 7 bases in between. Over 190 million TCR-beta sequences (from 15-18 subjects) were yielded by each sequencing run. Via MiXCR, TCRdb re-called the 5' RACE reads, giving one row per CDR3 protein. This sample has around 78,000 distinct CDR3 sequences, with 17% found just once. This entry is derived from a study of neurological immune-mediated disorders. General observations from the study: The study found no CDR3 amino acid sequences shared by expanded clones across subjects, suggesting private repertoires in all groups.

This sequence joins TRBV7-2 and TRBJ2-6; D remains unclear. The sequenced material came from PBMCs. The sequence was collected from a woman aged 40 to 50 in good health. DNA for the CDR3: TGTGCCAGCAGCTTAGCGCTGGGTTCTGGGGCCAACGTCCTGACTTTC. It encodes CASSLALGSGANVLTF.